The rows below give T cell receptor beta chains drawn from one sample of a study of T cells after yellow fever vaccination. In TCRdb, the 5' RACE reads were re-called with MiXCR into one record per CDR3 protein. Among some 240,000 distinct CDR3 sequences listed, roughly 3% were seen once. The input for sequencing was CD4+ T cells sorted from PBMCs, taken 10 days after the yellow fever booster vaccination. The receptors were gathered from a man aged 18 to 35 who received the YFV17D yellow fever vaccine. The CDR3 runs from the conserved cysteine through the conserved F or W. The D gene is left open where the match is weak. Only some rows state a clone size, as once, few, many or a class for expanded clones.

CDR3 protein: CSAKRRGGETQYF
CDR3 DNA: TGCAGTGCTAAGCGCCGGGGCGGGGAGACCCAGTACTTC
D gene: NA
clone size: many
J gene: TRBJ2-5
V gene: TRBV20-1

CDR3 protein: CASSPSYLEQYF
CDR3 DNA: TGTGCCAGCAGCCCCAGTTACCTCGAGCAGTACTTC
D gene: NA
clone size: NA
J gene: TRBJ2-7
V gene: TRBV11-2

CDR3 protein: CSAREPTADEQFF
CDR3 DNA: TGCAGTGCTAGAGAGCCCACAGCCGATGAGCAGTTCTTC
D gene: NA
clone size: NA
J gene: TRBJ2-1
V gene: TRBV20-1

CDR3 protein: CASSLEPGLADEQYF
CDR3 DNA: TGTGCCAGCAGCCTAGAGCCGGGACTAGCAGACGAGCAGTACTTC
D gene: TRBD2
clone size: NA
J gene: TRBJ2-7
V gene: TRBV5-4

CDR3 protein: CASSLAQGSTEAFF
CDR3 DNA: TGTGCCAGCAGCTTAGCACAGGGGAGCACTGAAGCTTTCTTT
D gene: TRBD1
clone size: many
J gene: TRBJ1-1
V gene: TRBV11-1

CDR3 protein: CASSIGTGGVQFF
CDR3 DNA: TGTGCCAGCAGTATAGGGACCGGAGGTGTGCAGTTCTTC
D gene: NA
clone size: many
J gene: TRBJ2-1
V gene: TRBV7-2

CDR3 protein: CSASPLADHEQYF
CDR3 DNA: TGCAGTGCTAGCCCCCTAGCAGATCACGAGCAGTACTTC
D gene: NA
clone size: many
J gene: TRBJ2-7
V gene: TRBV20-1

CDR3 protein: CASRGDGAYEQYF
CDR3 DNA: TGTGCCAGCAGAGGGGACGGTGCCTACGAGCAGTACTTC
D gene: NA
clone size: NA
J gene: TRBJ2-7
V gene: TRBV2

CDR3 protein: CASSFGRVTEAFF
CDR3 DNA: TGTGCCAGCAGCTTTGGTCGGGTGACTGAAGCTTTCTTT
D gene: NA
clone size: many
J gene: TRBJ1-1
V gene: TRBV7-9

CDR3 protein: CASSVTAASYEQYF
CDR3 DNA: TGTGCCAGCTCGGTCACGGCGGCGTCCTACGAGCAGTACTTC
D gene: NA
clone size: NA
J gene: TRBJ2-7
V gene: TRBV18

CDR3 protein: CASSRTSGYTDTQYF
CDR3 DNA: TGTGCCAGCAGCAGGACTAGCGGTTACACAGATACGCAGTATTTT
D gene: TRBD2
clone size: NA
J gene: TRBJ2-3
V gene: TRBV6-2/TRBV6-3

CDR3 protein: CASSEEGQGNPYEQYF
CDR3 DNA: TGCGCCAGCAGTGAGGAGGGACAGGGAAACCCCTACGAGCAGTACTTC
D gene: TRBD1
clone size: NA
J gene: TRBJ2-7
V gene: TRBV10-1

CDR3 protein: CASSRQGGNSGYTF
CDR3 DNA: TGTGCCAGCAGTCGACAGGGAGGCAACTCTGGCTACACCTTC
D gene: TRBD1
clone size: NA
J gene: TRBJ1-2
V gene: TRBV6-1

CDR3 protein: CASSYGENTEAFF
CDR3 DNA: TGTGCCAGCTCCTACGGTGAGAACACTGAAGCTTTCTTT
D gene: NA
clone size: many
J gene: TRBJ1-1
V gene: TRBV18

CDR3 protein: CASSLVGVSAETQYF
CDR3 DNA: TGCGCCAGCAGCTTGGTTGGCGTCAGTGCGGAGACCCAGTACTTC
D gene: NA
clone size: NA
J gene: TRBJ2-5
V gene: TRBV5-1

CDR3 protein: CASSFSTSGGAGEQFF
CDR3 DNA: TGTGCCAGCAGCTTTTCGACTAGCGGGGGGGCCGGTGAGCAGTTCTTC
D gene: TRBD2
clone size: many
J gene: TRBJ2-1
V gene: TRBV7-6

CDR3 protein: CASSFLTEINSPLHF
CDR3 DNA: TGTGCCAGCAGCTTCCTTACCGAGATTAATTCACCCCTCCACTTT
D gene: NA
clone size: many
J gene: TRBJ1-6
V gene: TRBV11-2

CDR3 protein: CASSVLGSGINEQFF
CDR3 DNA: TGTGCCAGTAGTGTGTTAGGGTCAGGTATCAATGAGCAGTTCTTC
D gene: NA
clone size: NA
J gene: TRBJ2-1
V gene: TRBV19

CDR3 protein: CASSQRTGTSGYNEQFF
CDR3 DNA: TGCGCCAGCAGCCAGAGGACCGGGACTAGCGGATACAATGAGCAGTTCTTC
D gene: TRBD2
clone size: once
J gene: TRBJ2-1
V gene: TRBV4-1